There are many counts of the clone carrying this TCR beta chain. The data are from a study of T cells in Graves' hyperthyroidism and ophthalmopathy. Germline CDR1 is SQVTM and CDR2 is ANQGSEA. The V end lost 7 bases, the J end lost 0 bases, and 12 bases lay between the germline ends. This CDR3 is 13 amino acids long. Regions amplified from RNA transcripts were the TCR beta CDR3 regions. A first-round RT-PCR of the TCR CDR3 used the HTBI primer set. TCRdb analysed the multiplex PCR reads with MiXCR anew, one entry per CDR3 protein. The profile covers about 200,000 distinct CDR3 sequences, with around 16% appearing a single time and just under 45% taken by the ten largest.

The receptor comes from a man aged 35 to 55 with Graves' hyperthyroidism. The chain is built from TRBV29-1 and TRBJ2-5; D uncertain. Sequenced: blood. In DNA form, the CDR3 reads TGCAGCGCAGCGACTCCGGACCAAGAGACCCAGTACTTC. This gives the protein CSAATPDQETQYF.